This T cell receptor (beta chain) is drawn from a study of blood T cell repertoires in COVID-19 (TCRdb year 2020). Describing the broader study: Collaborator samples came from the United States, Italy and Spain and covered acute and convalescent phases of COVID-19. The prospective study material was composed of cDNA or gDNA derived from T cells, B-cell-depleted T cells, or PBMCs. The dataset comprised deeply sampled blood TCRbeta repertoires from subjects exposed to, actively infected with, or recovered from COVID-19. The repertoires were released in a freely available public database intended as a resource for research on the immune response to SARS-CoV-2. The samples were drawn from the first 160 participants of the ongoing ImmuneRACE study and from some 1,300 subjects provided by 6 global collaborators. Nearly every sample came with metadata listing a de-identified subject ID, COVID-19 status, age in years and sex. Where HLA class I and class II types were available, the types were taken from metadata supplied by the sample provider, not from assay-based typing.

On the study overall, not on this receptor specifically: The amount of clinical and demographic metadata varied by source and participant and was provided uncurated.

A few counts support this clone. Its antigen is unknown. No clone much larger than this one lies a single base away; base qualities are absent. Collaborating institutions collected whole blood in K2EDTA tubes following their own protocols. For TCRbeta analysis, collaborators shipped samples in one of three forms: frozen whole blood, isolated PBMCs, or DNA extracted from either of those sample types. TCRbeta CDR3 regions were amplified from genomic DNA by means of the immunoSEQ Assay, a bias-controlled multiplex PCR. As for how the authors treated the data: Within the assay, amplification of reference gene primers was used to estimate how many nucleated cells each sample contained. To quantify the absolute abundance of each unique TCRbeta CDR3 rearrangement, sequence reads were collapsed and filtered. Productive Simpson clonality was computed per sample as the square root of Simpson's diversity index over productive rearrangements. TCRdb retrieved this table from immuneACCESS and kept in-frame rearrangements only. Not all clones are present; in checked studies, unresolved V genes account for under half, and no reason is known for the remainder. Clonal size and the V and J genes are those of that table, whereas D and trimming came from the DNA. The sample includes some 220,000 clones, with 84% observed a single time. The biggest ten clones account for more than 9% of the sample.

The receptor's source is a man aged 45 to 65 with active or convalescent COVID-19. The sample consisted of peripheral blood.

The CDR3 protein sequence reads: CASSKGAVSGNTIYF. Here is the DNA: TGTGCCAGTAGTAAAGGAGCGGTCTCTGGAAACACCATATATTTT. Recombination linked TRBV19 to TRBJ1-3, with the D gene too uncertain to name. CDR1 LNHDA and CDR2 SQIVND are derived from the germline V gene (reference sequence). The CDR3, cysteine through phenylalanine, is 15 amino acids long. Just the 45-base CDR3 DNA is kept, in frame starting at base 1. V and J lose 4 bases and 0 bases, and a span of 10 bases separates them.